These T cell receptor beta chains were read from a single sample in a study of T cell responses to AZD1222 COVID-19 vaccine. Only in-frame clones appear in the TCRdb table, and some are missing; sequencing was by immunoSEQ multiplex PCR. The sample lists 180,000 or so clones; about 93% were seen once. The sample was peripheral blood, taken on day 0 of AZD1222 vaccination. The receptors were gathered from an adult in good health. Each CDR3 is given with its conserved first and last residue. The D gene is left open where the match is weak. Clone size, where shown, is once, few, many, or a class for clones that have expanded.

cdr3_nt,cdr3_aa,clone_size,v_call,j_call,d_call
TGTGCCTGGGGGAGGAGGGGGTATAATTCACCCCTCCACTTT,CAWGRRGYNSPLHF,once,TRBV30,TRBJ1-6,NA
TGTGCCAGCAGTAACATAAGCGGGCTCTACGAGCAGTACTTC,CASSNISGLYEQYF,NA,TRBV27,TRBJ2-7,NA
TGTGCCAGCAGCAAAGGACAGGGGCCGAGCTCCTACAATGAGCAGTTCTTC,CASSKGQGPSSYNEQFF,NA,TRBV7-8,TRBJ2-1,TRBD1
TGTGCCAGCAGTTTGAGGCAGGAGCAGTTCTTC,CASSLRQEQFF,NA,TRBV28,TRBJ2-1,NA
TGTGCTAGTGGACGGACAGGGGAGGTGCGGAATGAGCAGTTCTTC,CASGRTGEVRNEQFF,NA,TRBV12-5,TRBJ2-1,TRBD1
TGTGCCACCATCTGGGTGGGAGGGGACCATCAGCCCCAGCATTTT,CATIWVGGDHQPQHF,NA,TRBV28,TRBJ1-5,NA
TGTGCCAGCAGATCAGGGGGCGGTGGCTACACCTTC,CASRSGGGGYTF,once,TRBV6-5,TRBJ1-2,TRBD1
TGTGCCACCCCCGGAGGGTTAGGCGAATATGGCTACACCTTC,CATPGGLGEYGYTF,NA,TRBV28,TRBJ1-2,NA
TGTGCCAGCAGCTTCCCTACAGGGGTCATTGGGGCCAACGTCCTGACTTTC,CASSFPTGVIGANVLTF,NA,TRBV7-9,TRBJ2-6,TRBD1
TGCAGTGGTCGGGGAGATTATGGCTACACCTTC,CSGRGDYGYTF,NA,TRBV20-1,TRBJ1-2,NA
TGTGCCAGCAGCCCGGGACGCCTCAACTATGGCTACACCTTC,CASSPGRLNYGYTF,NA,TRBV5-6,TRBJ1-2,NA
TGTGCCAGCAGCTCCGGACAGTTCAATGAGCAGTTCTTC,CASSSGQFNEQFF,NA,TRBV7-9,TRBJ2-1,NA
TGTGCCAGCAGCCCAGACACTGAAGCTTTCTTT,CASSPDTEAFF,NA,TRBV28,TRBJ1-1,NA
TGTGCCAGTAGCAGAAAAAGGTGGAGAGAGACAGATACGCAGTATTTT,CASSRKRWRETDTQYF,NA,TRBV19,TRBJ2-3,NA
TGTGCCAGCAACACAGACAGGCTGAACACTGAAGCTTTCTTT,CASNTDRLNTEAFF,NA,TRBV16,TRBJ1-1,NA
TGTGCCAGCAGCCATGGACCGGGCCATGGCTACACCTTC,CASSHGPGHGYTF,NA,TRBV14,TRBJ1-2,NA
TGTGCCAGCAGCTTAGCGGGCGGAGCAGATACGCAGTATTTT,CASSLAGGADTQYF,few,TRBV11-2,TRBJ2-3,NA
TGTGCCAGCAGTACAGGGGGCGGGAGGGAGACCCAGTACTTC,CASSTGGGRETQYF,NA,TRBV28,TRBJ2-5,NA
TGCGCCAGCAGCTTGATGGACAGGAGAGCGGTGGGGACCCAGTACTTC,CASSLMDRRAVGTQYF,NA,TRBV5-1,TRBJ2-5,TRBD1
TGTGCCAGCAGGACCTCCAGGGAGCTGTTTTTT,CASRTSRELFF,NA,TRBV27,TRBJ2-2,NA
TGTGCCAGCAGCGCGACAGGGCCGGGCGGGGAGCTGTTTTTT,CASSATGPGGELFF,NA,TRBV9,TRBJ2-2,TRBD1
TGTGCCAGCAGCCCGAAGGCAGGGAAAATTCCTTTTACTAGCACAGATACGCAGTATTTT,CASSPKAGKIPFTSTDTQYF,NA,TRBV3-1/TRBV3-2,TRBJ2-3,NA
TGTGCCAGCAGCCAATCGGGGACAGCCTACAATGAGCAGTTCTTC,CASSQSGTAYNEQFF,NA,TRBV16,TRBJ2-1,TRBD1
TGTGCCAGCAGGGACAGGGTAACTGGAAACACCATATATTTT,CASRDRVTGNTIYF,NA,TRBV6-5,TRBJ1-3,TRBD1
TGTGCCATCAGGAGTGGGGAGGATGGCTACACCTTC,CAIRSGEDGYTF,NA,TRBV10-3,TRBJ1-2,NA
TGTGCCAGCAGCTTAGGAGGGACAGAAAATCAGCCCCAGCATTTT,CASSLGGTENQPQHF,NA,TRBV7-9,TRBJ1-5,TRBD1